This TCR beta chain was identified in a study of T cell repertoires in cytomegalovirus infection. The wider study: Indications came from public TCR beta signatures; they pointed to CMV infection and to a matching HLA type. Study-wide results and limits: In two of eight donors, the top clonotype was HLA-C-restricted CMV-specific. CMV carriers having the relevant HLA were flagged by cumulative public TCR beta family frequency.

As for this clonotype: Its target is not known.

One entry per CDR3 protein, called by TCRdb with MiXCR from the reads. The table shows 120,000 to 150,000 distinct CDR3 sequences, with about 6.5% occurring only once. The sequence was collected from a human donor in good health (CMV status not recorded). Some clones in this sample may be carry-over from other donors' samples. The sample consisted of PBMCs.

This CDR3 reads CASSSSQAGAVTQYF. CDR3 bases: TGTGCCAGCAGCTCTTCCCAAGCGGGGGCCGTTACGCAGTATTTT. The J gene is TRBJ2-3, the V gene TRBV7-9; 8 bases fit TRBD2. The CDR3 contains 15 residues. V trimming: 4 bases; J trimming: 8 bases; junction bases outside the gene matches: 11. Germline V gives CDR1 SEHNR, CDR2 FQNEAQ (reference sequence). The whole variable domain, filled in from reference TRBV7-9 and TRBJ2-3, reads DTGVSQNPRHKITKRGQNVTFRCDPISEHNRLYWYRQTLGQGPEFLTYFQNEAQLEKSRLLSDRFSAERPKGSFSTLEIQRTEQGDSAMYLCASSSSQAGAVTQYFGPGTRLTVL.